Listed below are T cell receptor beta chains from one sample, sequenced in a study of neurological immune-mediated disorders. TCRdb re-derived calls from the 5' RACE reads in MiXCR, one entry per CDR3 protein. This table holds over 65,000 distinct CDR3 sequences, 2.6% found once. Sequences were obtained from PBMCs. These receptors originate from a woman in her 30s with multiple sclerosis. The CDR3 runs from the conserved cysteine through the conserved F or W.

CASSNLAGAVTGELFF,TRBV7-9
CSVEQSYEQYF,TRBV29-1
CSVGTSYEQYF,TRBV29-1
CASSSKLYNEQFF,TRBV12-3/TRBV12-4
CASSSDAVPDTQYF,TRBV7-3
CASGTSGSYEQYF,TRBV19
CATSDLQGALETQYF,TRBV24-1
CASILVGPEHEQFF,TRBV12-3/TRBV12-4
CASSLSPARNEQYF,TRBV12-3/TRBV12-4
CASSLRPSGYQETQYF,TRBV13
CSARDQLAARHEQYF,TRBV20-1
CAISEGQGSNTGELFF,TRBV10-3
CASRPNEKLFF,TRBV7-3
CASSFPRGTQYF,TRBV7-2
CASSPTGPNSPLHF,TRBV3-1
CASSLQVEAEAFF,TRBV5-1
CASSFTRDRGRTEAFF,TRBV7-8
CSAIRTGGSYEQYF,TRBV20-1
CSAEVNEQFF,TRBV29-1
CASSLWAGSIYGYTF,TRBV5-6
CASSAAGTGDETQYF,TRBV5-1
CASSLAPADEQYF,TRBV7-2
CASSFSYQPQHF,TRBV12-3/TRBV12-4
CASSGNSYEQYF,TRBV5-5
CSASRGGATDTQYF,TRBV20-1
CASSQYPWTGELFF,TRBV14
CSALGLANDPYNEQFF,TRBV20-1
CSVEEVNTEAFF,TRBV29-1
CSVGGYSYNEQFF,TRBV29-1
CATSDSGTRPYEQYF,TRBV24-1
CAWEGDRGAGELFF,TRBV30
CSVGGADTQYF,TRBV29-1
CASSPLLPGLEGETQYF,TRBV3-1
CASSPGLSPYEQYF,TRBV5-1
CASSRLQETEAFF,TRBV14
CAWRTGASSGYTF,TRBV30
CASSLEREVYEQYF,TRBV5-1
CASGLAGGGTDTQYF,TRBV7-2
CAIKAPGFYEQYF,TRBV10-3
CSASQLLGKRTDTQYF,TRBV20-1
CSARRERGSGEQYF,TRBV29-1